This TCR beta chain was recorded in a study of T cell repertoires in cytomegalovirus infection. Germline V CDR1 and CDR2: SGHTA, FQGNSA. This CDR3 is built from 16 residues. The junction had 6 bases not matched to a gene; V was cut back by 4 bases and J by 4 bases. TCRdb passed the reads through MiXCR, listing each CDR3 protein once. The sample includes 650,000 to 900,000 distinct CDR3 sequences, 32% of them seen just once. This clonotype was detected many times. Its antigen is as yet unknown. Study-level findings and limits: Dominating the ex vivo response were HLA-C-restricted CMV-specific TCR beta clonotypes.

The sequence came from a human donor in good health (CMV status not recorded). Some clones in this sample may be carry-over from other donors' samples. The sequencing used cultured CD8+ T cells from PBMCs, collected from culture after CMV antigen stimulation. V is TRBV7-2 and J is TRBJ2-3, with TRBD1 identical over 12 bases. This CDR3 reads CASSSRDRGLSDTQYF. Here the CDR3 DNA reads TGTGCCAGCAGCTCCCGGGACAGGGGGCTTTCAGATACGCAGTATTTT.